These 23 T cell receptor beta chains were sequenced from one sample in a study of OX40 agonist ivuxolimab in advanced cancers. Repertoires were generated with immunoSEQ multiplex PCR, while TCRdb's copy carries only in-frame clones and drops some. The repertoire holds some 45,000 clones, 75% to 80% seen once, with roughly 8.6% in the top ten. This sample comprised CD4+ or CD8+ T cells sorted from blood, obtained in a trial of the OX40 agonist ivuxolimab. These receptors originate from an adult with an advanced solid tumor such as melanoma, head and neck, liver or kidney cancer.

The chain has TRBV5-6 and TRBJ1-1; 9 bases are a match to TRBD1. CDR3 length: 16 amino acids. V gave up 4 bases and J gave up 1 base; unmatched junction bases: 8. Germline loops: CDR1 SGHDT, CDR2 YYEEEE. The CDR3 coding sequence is TGTGCCAGCAGCGCCGGGACAGGGAGGGGGAACACTGAAGCTTTCTTT. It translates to CASSAGTGRGNTEAFF.

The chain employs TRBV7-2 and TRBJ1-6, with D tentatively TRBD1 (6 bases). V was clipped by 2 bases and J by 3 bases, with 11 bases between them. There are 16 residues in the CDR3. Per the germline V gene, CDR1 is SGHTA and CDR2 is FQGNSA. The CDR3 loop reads CASSLNRALYNSPLHF. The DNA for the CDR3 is TGTGCCAGCAGCTTAAACAGGGCCCTCTATAATTCACCCCTCCACTTT.

DNA of the CDR3: TGTGCCAGCAGTTATTTGACCGAGACCCAGTACTTC. Translated: CASSYLTETQYF. The V and J genes are TRBV6-6 and TRBJ2-5; D not resolved. The CDR3 consists of 12 residues. Trimming shortened V by 3 bases and J by 5 bases, and 7 bases separated the two germline ends. Germline V lookup: CDR1 MNHNY, CDR2 SVGAGI (reference sequence).

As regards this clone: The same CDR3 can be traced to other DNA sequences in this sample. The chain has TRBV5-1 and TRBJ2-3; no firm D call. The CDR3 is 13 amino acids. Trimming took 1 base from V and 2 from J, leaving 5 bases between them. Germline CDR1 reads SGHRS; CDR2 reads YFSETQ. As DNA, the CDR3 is TGCGCCAGCAGCTTGCCATCCACAGATACGCAGTATTTT. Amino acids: CASSLPSTDTQYF.

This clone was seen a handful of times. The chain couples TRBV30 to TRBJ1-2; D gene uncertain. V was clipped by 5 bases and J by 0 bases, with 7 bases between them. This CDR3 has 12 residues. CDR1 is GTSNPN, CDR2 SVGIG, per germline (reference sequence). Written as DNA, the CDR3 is TGTGCCTGGGAAGGAGCTAACTATGGCTACACCTTC. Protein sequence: CAWEGANYGYTF.

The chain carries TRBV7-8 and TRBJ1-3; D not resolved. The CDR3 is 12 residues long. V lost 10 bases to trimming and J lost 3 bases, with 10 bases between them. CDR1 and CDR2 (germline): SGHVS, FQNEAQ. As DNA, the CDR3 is TGTGCCACCCGGCCTCGTGGAAACACCATATATTTT. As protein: CATRPRGNTIYF.

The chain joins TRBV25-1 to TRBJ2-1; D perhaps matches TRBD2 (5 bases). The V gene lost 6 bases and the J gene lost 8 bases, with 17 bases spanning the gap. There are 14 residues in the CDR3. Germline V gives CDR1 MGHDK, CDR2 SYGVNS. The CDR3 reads CASRARTWADEQFF. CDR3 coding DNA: TGTGCCAGCAGAGCTAGGACTTGGGCCGATGAGCAGTTCTTC.

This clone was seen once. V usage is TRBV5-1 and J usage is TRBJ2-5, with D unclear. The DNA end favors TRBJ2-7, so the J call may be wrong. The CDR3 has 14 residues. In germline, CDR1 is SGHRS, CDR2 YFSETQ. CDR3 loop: CASSRFGRSYEQYF. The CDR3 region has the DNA TGCGCCAGCAGCCGTTTCGGACGGTCCTACGAGCAGTACTTC.

The CDR3 bases are TGTGCCAGCAATCAGCCTATTGATCTGGATACGCAGTATTTT. It specifies CASNQPIDLDTQYF. The chain is built from TRBV9 and TRBJ2-3; D unresolved. There are 14 residues in the CDR3. Germline V gene data show CDR1 as SGDLS and CDR2 as YYNGEE. V dropped 6 bases and J dropped 6 bases, with 17 bases sitting between them. Complete variable domain (other parts from reference TRBV9 and TRBJ2-3): DSGVTQTPKHLITATGQRVTLRCSPRSGDLSVYWYQQSLDQGLQFLIQYYNGEERAKGNILERFSAQQFPDLHSELNLSSLELGDSALYFCASNQPIDLDTQYFGPGTRLTVL.

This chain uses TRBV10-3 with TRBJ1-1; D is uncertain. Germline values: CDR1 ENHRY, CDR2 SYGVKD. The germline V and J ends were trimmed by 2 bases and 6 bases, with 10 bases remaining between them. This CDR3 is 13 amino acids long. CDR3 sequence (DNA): TGTGCCATCAGTGAGGACCCCCTCGCTGAAGCTTTCTTT. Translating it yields CAISEDPLAEAFF.

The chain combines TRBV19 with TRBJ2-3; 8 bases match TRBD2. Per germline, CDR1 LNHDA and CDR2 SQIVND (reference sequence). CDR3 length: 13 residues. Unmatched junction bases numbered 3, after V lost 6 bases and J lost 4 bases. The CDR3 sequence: CASSGGAPDTQYF. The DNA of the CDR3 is TGTGCCAGTAGCGGGGGGGCTCCAGATACGCAGTATTTT.

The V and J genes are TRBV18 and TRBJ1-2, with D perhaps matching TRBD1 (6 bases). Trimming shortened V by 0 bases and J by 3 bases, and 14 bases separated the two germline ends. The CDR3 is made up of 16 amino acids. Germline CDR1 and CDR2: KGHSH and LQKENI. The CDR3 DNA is TGTGCCAGCTCACCACCTAACAGGGTGACGGACTATGGCTACACCTTC. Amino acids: CASSPPNRVTDYGYTF. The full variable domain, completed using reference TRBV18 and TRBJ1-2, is NAGVMQNPRHLVRRRGQEARLRCSPMKGHSHVYWYRQLPEEGLKFMVYLQKENIIDESGMPKERFSAEFPKEGPSILRIQQVVRGDSAAYFCASSPPNRVTDYGYTFGSGTRLTVV.

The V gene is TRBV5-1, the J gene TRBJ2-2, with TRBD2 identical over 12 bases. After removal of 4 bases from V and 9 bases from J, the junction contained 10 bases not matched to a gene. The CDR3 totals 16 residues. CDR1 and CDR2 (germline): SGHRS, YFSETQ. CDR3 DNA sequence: TGCGCCAGCAGCCCGACTGGAGGACTAGCGGGAAGGGAGCTGTTTTTT. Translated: CASSPTGGLAGRELFF.

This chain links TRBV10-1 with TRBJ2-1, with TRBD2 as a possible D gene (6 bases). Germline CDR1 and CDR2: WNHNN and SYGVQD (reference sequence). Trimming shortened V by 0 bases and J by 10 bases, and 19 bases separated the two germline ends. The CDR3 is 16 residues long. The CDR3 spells CASSESRGTGLGEQFF. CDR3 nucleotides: TGCGCCAGCAGTGAGTCGCGCGGGACGGGTCTCGGGGAGCAGTTCTTC.

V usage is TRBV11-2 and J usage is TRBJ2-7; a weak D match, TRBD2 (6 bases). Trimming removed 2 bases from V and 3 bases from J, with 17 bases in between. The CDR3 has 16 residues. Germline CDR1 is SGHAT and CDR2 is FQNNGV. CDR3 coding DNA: TGTGCCAGCAGCTTAAGCTCTAGCGCAACCTTCTACGAGCAGTACTTC. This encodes CASSLSSSATFYEQYF.

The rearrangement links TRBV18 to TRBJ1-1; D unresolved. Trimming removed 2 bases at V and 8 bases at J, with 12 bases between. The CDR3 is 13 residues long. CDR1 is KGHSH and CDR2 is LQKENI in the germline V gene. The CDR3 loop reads CASSPVGSQEAFF. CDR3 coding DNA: TGTGCCAGCTCACCAGTTGGATCCCAAGAAGCTTTCTTT.

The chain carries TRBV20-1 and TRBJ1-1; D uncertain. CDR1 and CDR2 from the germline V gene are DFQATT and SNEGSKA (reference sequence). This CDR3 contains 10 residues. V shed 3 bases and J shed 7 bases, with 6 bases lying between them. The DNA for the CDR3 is TGCAGTGCTAGGGAGAATGAAGCTTTCTTT. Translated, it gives CSARENEAFF.

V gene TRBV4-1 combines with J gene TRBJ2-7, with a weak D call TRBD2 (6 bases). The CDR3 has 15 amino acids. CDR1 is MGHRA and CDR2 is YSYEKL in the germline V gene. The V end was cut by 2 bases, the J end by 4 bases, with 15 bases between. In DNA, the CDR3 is TGCGCCAGCAGCCAACAGCGGGTGGGGGAGTACGAGCAGTACTTC. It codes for CASSQQRVGEYEQYF.

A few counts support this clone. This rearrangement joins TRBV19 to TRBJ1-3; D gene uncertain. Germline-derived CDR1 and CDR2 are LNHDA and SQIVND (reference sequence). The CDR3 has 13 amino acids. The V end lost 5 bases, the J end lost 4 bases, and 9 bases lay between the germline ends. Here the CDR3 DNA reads TGTGCCAGTAGTGGGGTCCTCGGAAACACCATATATTTT. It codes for CASSGVLGNTIYF.

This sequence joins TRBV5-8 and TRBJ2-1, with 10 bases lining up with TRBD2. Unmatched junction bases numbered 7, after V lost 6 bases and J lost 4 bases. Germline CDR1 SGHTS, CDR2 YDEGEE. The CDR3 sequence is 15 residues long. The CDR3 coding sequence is TGTGCCAGCACCGCCGGGACTAGCGTTTACAATGAGCAGTTCTTC. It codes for CASTAGTSVYNEQFF.

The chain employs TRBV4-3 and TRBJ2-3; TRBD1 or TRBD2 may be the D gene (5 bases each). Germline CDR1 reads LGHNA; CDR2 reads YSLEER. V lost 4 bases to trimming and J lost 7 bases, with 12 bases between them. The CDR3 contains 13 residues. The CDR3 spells CASSLFGAHTQYF. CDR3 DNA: TGCGCCAGCAGCCTTTTCGGGGCTCATACGCAGTATTTT.

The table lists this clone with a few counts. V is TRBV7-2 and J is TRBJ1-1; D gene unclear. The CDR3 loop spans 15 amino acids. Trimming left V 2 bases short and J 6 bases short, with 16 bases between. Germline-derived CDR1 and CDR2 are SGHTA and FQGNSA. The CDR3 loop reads CASSLMYGNLAEAFF. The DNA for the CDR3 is TGTGCCAGCAGCTTAATGTACGGGAACTTGGCTGAAGCTTTCTTT.

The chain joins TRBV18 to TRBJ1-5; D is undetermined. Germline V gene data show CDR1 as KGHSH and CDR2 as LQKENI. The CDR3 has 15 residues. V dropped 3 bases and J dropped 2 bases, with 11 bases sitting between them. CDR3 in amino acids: CASSPQSLGNQPQHF. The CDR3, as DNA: TGTGCCAGCTCACCCCAGTCGCTTGGCAATCAGCCCCAGCATTTT.